A selection of T cell receptor beta chains follows, all from one sample in a study of blood T cell repertoires in COVID-19. Clones were sequenced by immunoSEQ multiplex PCR, and TCRdb holds only the in-frame ones, with some missing. Here the sample spans about 470,000 clones, 75% to 90% being singletons. Specimen: PBMCs or T cells enriched from blood (not recorded which). These TCRs come from a woman in her late teens or twenties who had recovered from COVID-19. CDR3s leave out the opening cysteine and the closing phenylalanine or tryptophan. D genes are given only for firm matches.

cdr3_aa: ASSLEGPYT
v_call: TRBV7-9
d_call: NA
j_call: TRBJ1-2

cdr3_aa: ASSSGGGLEEKLF
v_call: TRBV5-1
d_call: NA
j_call: TRBJ1-4

cdr3_aa: ASSPRPRGHGNEKLF
v_call: TRBV6-2/TRBV6-3
d_call: TRBD1
j_call: TRBJ1-4

cdr3_aa: ASSLIQGGSYEQY
v_call: TRBV5-1
d_call: NA
j_call: TRBJ2-7

cdr3_aa: ASSFAGQPYNEQF
v_call: TRBV5-1
d_call: NA
j_call: TRBJ2-1

cdr3_aa: ASSVGQRYEQY
v_call: TRBV5-1
d_call: TRBD1
j_call: TRBJ2-7

cdr3_aa: ASSQGDSYYGYT
v_call: TRBV3-1/TRBV3-2
d_call: TRBD1
j_call: TRBJ1-2

cdr3_aa: ASSSPPGTGLGYT
v_call: TRBV7-2
d_call: TRBD1
j_call: TRBJ1-2

cdr3_aa: ASSSKSGGALSDTQY
v_call: TRBV25-1
d_call: TRBD2
j_call: TRBJ2-3

cdr3_aa: ATSDPHEGTNRFEQY
v_call: TRBV24-1
d_call: NA
j_call: TRBJ2-7

cdr3_aa: ATRAGSNQPQH
v_call: TRBV24-1
d_call: NA
j_call: TRBJ1-5

cdr3_aa: ASSPRDSLIYEQY
v_call: TRBV19
d_call: TRBD1
j_call: TRBJ2-7

cdr3_aa: ASRFGQSVRRTEAF
v_call: TRBV12-2
d_call: NA
j_call: TRBJ1-1

cdr3_aa: ASSGRRTGNTIY
v_call: TRBV2
d_call: NA
j_call: TRBJ1-3

cdr3_aa: ASSTRQGTEAF
v_call: TRBV7-8
d_call: TRBD1
j_call: TRBJ1-1

cdr3_aa: ASSPGGAGRIETQY
v_call: TRBV5-1
d_call: NA
j_call: TRBJ2-5

cdr3_aa: ASRWDLSGTQY
v_call: TRBV5-1
d_call: NA
j_call: TRBJ2-5

cdr3_aa: ATSDSRALNQPQH
v_call: TRBV24-1
d_call: NA
j_call: TRBJ1-5

cdr3_aa: ASSQERTATNEKLF
v_call: TRBV4-2
d_call: NA
j_call: TRBJ1-4

cdr3_aa: AWSPGTGNTIY
v_call: TRBV30
d_call: TRBD1
j_call: TRBJ1-3

cdr3_aa: ASSLGTTTGELF
v_call: TRBV5-1
d_call: NA
j_call: TRBJ2-2

cdr3_aa: ASSLGQGNFQPQH
v_call: TRBV27
d_call: NA
j_call: TRBJ1-5

cdr3_aa: ASSTRGGHNDLNTEAF
v_call: TRBV28
d_call: NA
j_call: TRBJ1-1

cdr3_aa: ASSKGPGLVVNDTQY
v_call: TRBV21-1
d_call: NA
j_call: TRBJ2-3

cdr3_aa: ASSLGNTAPYGYT
v_call: TRBV7-6
d_call: NA
j_call: TRBJ1-2

cdr3_aa: ASSTDISNSPLH
v_call: TRBV19
d_call: NA
j_call: TRBJ1-6

cdr3_aa: ASSQDGREAGQPQH
v_call: TRBV4-1
d_call: NA
j_call: TRBJ1-5

cdr3_aa: ASSEDTDTEAF
v_call: TRBV6-1
d_call: NA
j_call: TRBJ1-1

cdr3_aa: ASSRYRGSVGDTEAF
v_call: TRBV14
d_call: TRBD1
j_call: TRBJ1-1

cdr3_aa: ASSWTSGQETQY
v_call: TRBV2
d_call: TRBD2
j_call: TRBJ2-5

cdr3_aa: ASSGVRSSGGNEQF
v_call: TRBV2
d_call: TRBD2
j_call: TRBJ2-1

cdr3_aa: ASSPGTESLYEQY
v_call: TRBV28
d_call: TRBD1
j_call: TRBJ2-7

cdr3_aa: ASSEALAGGETQY
v_call: TRBV2
d_call: TRBD2
j_call: TRBJ2-5

cdr3_aa: ASSSLAGGETQY
v_call: TRBV19
d_call: TRBD2
j_call: TRBJ2-5

cdr3_aa: ASSLAGEGGREQF
v_call: TRBV5-4
d_call: NA
j_call: TRBJ2-1

cdr3_aa: AITSDRGNTIY
v_call: TRBV10-3
d_call: TRBD1
j_call: TRBJ1-3

cdr3_aa: ASSIRTGGNSPLH
v_call: TRBV19
d_call: TRBD1
j_call: TRBJ1-6

cdr3_aa: ASSDDTANEKLF
v_call: TRBV2
d_call: NA
j_call: TRBJ1-4

cdr3_aa: SVILATQEQF
v_call: TRBV29-1
d_call: NA
j_call: TRBJ2-1

cdr3_aa: ASSDPRELF
v_call: TRBV2
d_call: NA
j_call: TRBJ2-2

cdr3_aa: ATSEGQVGGTQY
v_call: TRBV24-1
d_call: TRBD1
j_call: TRBJ2-5

cdr3_aa: ASSMTGYEQY
v_call: TRBV5-1
d_call: TRBD1
j_call: TRBJ2-7

cdr3_aa: ASSWEGQGSYNEQF
v_call: TRBV5-6
d_call: TRBD1
j_call: TRBJ2-1

cdr3_aa: AWSLGQGGNQPQH
v_call: TRBV30
d_call: TRBD1
j_call: TRBJ1-5

cdr3_aa: ASSILGGQGLYEQY
v_call: TRBV19
d_call: TRBD1
j_call: TRBJ2-7

cdr3_aa: ASSEVAGTGDGYT
v_call: TRBV2
d_call: TRBD1
j_call: TRBJ1-2

cdr3_aa: ASSSPDRNYNSPLH
v_call: TRBV6-6
d_call: TRBD1
j_call: TRBJ1-6

cdr3_aa: ASRRGAGNTIY
v_call: TRBV19
d_call: NA
j_call: TRBJ1-3

cdr3_aa: AISGTSDGDTQY
v_call: TRBV10-3
d_call: TRBD2
j_call: TRBJ2-3

cdr3_aa: ASSPGNSPLH
v_call: TRBV7-9
d_call: NA
j_call: TRBJ1-6

cdr3_aa: ASSSYNQPQH
v_call: TRBV7-2
d_call: NA
j_call: TRBJ1-5

cdr3_aa: ASSPGDGGEINYGYT
v_call: TRBV3-1/TRBV3-2
d_call: NA
j_call: TRBJ1-2

cdr3_aa: AISEPGQTSYEQY
v_call: TRBV10-3
d_call: TRBD1
j_call: TRBJ2-7

cdr3_aa: ASSEFGQVEGYT
v_call: TRBV10-1
d_call: TRBD1
j_call: TRBJ1-2

cdr3_aa: AISEGGEVDTQY
v_call: TRBV10-3
d_call: NA
j_call: TRBJ2-3